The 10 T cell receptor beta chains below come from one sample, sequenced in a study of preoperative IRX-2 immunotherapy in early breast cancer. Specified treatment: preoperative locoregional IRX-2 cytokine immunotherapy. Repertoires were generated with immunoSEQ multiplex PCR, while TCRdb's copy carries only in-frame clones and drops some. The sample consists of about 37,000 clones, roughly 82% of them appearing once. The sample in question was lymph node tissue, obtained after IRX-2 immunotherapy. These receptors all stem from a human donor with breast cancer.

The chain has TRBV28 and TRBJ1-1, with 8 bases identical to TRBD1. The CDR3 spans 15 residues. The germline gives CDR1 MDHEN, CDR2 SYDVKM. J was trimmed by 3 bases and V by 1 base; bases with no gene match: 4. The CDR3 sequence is CASSLFGRGHTEAFF. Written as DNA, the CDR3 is TGTGCCAGCAGTTTATTTGGCAGGGGGCACACTGAAGCTTTCTTT. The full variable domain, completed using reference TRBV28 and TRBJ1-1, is DVKVTQSSRYLVKRTGEKVFLECVQDMDHENMFWYRQDPGLGLRLIYFSYDVKMKEKGDIPEGYSVSREKKERFSLILESASTNQTSMYLCASSLFGRGHTEAFFGQGTRLTVV.

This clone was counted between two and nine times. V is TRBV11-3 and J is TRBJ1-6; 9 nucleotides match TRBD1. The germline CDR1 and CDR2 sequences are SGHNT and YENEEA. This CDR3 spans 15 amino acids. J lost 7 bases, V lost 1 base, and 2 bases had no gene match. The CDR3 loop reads CASSLVGTGNSPLHF. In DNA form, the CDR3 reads TGTGCCAGCAGCTTAGTTGGGACAGGGAATTCACCCCTCCACTTT.

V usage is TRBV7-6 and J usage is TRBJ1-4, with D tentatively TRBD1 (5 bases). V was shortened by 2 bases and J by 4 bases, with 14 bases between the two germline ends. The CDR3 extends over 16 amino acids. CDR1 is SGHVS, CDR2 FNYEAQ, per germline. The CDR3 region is CASSLLRGVVNEKLFF. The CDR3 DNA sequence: TGTGCCAGCAGCTTACTACGAGGGGTTGTTAATGAAAAACTGTTTTTT.

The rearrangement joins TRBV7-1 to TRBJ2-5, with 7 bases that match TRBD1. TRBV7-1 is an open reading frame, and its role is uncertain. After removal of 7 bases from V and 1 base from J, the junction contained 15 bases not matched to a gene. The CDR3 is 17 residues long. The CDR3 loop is CASTLRLQGILQETQYF. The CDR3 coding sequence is TGTGCCAGCACCCTAAGGTTACAGGGGATCCTCCAAGAGACCCAGTACTTC.

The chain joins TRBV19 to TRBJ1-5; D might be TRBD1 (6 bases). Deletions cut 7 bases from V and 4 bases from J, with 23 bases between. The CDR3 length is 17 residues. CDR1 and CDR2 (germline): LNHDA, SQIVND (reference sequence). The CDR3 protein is CASIRGGGGPKNQPQHF. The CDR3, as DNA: TGTGCCAGTATTCGTGGGGGCGGAGGCCCAAAAAATCAGCCCCAGCATTTT.

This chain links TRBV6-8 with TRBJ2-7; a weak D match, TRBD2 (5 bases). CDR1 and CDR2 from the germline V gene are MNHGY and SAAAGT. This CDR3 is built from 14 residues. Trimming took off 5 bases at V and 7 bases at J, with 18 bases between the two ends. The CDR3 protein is CASSAIGSSGEQYF. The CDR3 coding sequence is TGTGCCAGCAGTGCCATCGGGTCATCGGGGGAGCAGTACTTC.

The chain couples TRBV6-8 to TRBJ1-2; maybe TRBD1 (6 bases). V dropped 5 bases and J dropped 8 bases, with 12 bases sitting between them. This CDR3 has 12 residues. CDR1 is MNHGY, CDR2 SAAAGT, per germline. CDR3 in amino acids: CASSLTGKGYTF. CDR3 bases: TGTGCCAGCAGTCTTACAGGGAAGGGCTACACCTTC.

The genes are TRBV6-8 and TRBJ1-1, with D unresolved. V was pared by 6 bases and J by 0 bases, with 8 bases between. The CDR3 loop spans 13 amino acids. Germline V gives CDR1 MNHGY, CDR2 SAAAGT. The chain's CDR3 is CASREQMNTEAFF. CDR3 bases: TGTGCCAGCAGGGAACAGATGAACACTGAAGCTTTCTTT.

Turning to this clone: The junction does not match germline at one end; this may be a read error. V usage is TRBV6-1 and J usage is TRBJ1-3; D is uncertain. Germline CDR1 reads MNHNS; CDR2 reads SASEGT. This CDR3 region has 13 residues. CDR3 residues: CAISEGSGNTIYF. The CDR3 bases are TGTGCCATCAGTGAAGGGTCTGGAAACACCATATATTTT.

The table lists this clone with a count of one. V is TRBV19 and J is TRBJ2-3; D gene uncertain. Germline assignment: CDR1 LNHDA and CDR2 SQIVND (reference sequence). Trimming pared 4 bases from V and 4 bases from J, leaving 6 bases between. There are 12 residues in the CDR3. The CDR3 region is CASSNMPDTQYF. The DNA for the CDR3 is TGTGCCAGTAGTAATATGCCAGATACGCAGTATTTT.